The clone carrying this T cell receptor (beta chain) was counted only a few times. Its specificity is unknown. Repertoires were generated with immunoSEQ multiplex PCR, while TCRdb's copy carries only in-frame clones and drops some. Among 84,000 or so clones listed, roughly 90% were seen once. These data belong to a study of identifying expanded T cells in peripheral blood. The study's findings and limits: Over approximately two and four weeks, about 17 and 20 clones changed, versus around 1.2 between replicates. Variance in clone template counts between approximately 2-week samples significantly increased with total template count across all healthy donors.

Healthy donors had no documented immune events, such as infections, while sampled. V was pared by 0 bases and J by 3 bases, with 8 bases between. Germline V gene data show CDR1 as ENHRY and CDR2 as SYGVKD. The CDR3 has 14 residues. V and J are TRBV10-3 and TRBJ1-1; D uncertain. The sample taken for sequencing was blood. The sequence was collected from a person aged 18 to 70 in good health. Here the CDR3 reads CAISESVGDTEAFF. CDR3 DNA: TGTGCCATCAGTGAGTCAGTCGGGGACACTGAAGCTTTCTTT.